The present entry profiles one TCR beta chain with its context. Antigen: not known. The data originate from a study of lymphopenia after photon versus proton radiotherapy. J was trimmed by 14 bases and V by 4 bases; bases with no gene match: 12. The CDR3 totals 15 residues. Germline loops: CDR1 SGHVS, CDR2 FNYEAQ. The data were produced by immunoSEQ multiplex PCR, yet TCRdb's version contains in-frame clones alone and is incomplete. The sample holds roughly 30,000 clones, 85% to 90% seen once. Overall study findings and caveats: Relative stability marked proton patients; photon patients lost diversity and naive cells.

The chain employs TRBV7-6 and TRBJ2-1, with 12 nucleotides matching TRBD2. The sequenced sample was peripheral blood, obtained from a patient treated with photon-based radiotherapy. The TCR was taken from a woman in her forties or fifties with pancreatic cancer. The CDR3 loop reads CASSSLELAGGTKFF. CDR3 in DNA: TGTGCCAGCAGCTCCCTGGAACTAGCGGGAGGAACGAAGTTCTTC.